A single sample is the source of the 25 T cell receptor beta chains below, sequenced in a study of vaccination effects on CD4 cells after COVID-19 (dated by TCRdb to 2021 to 2024). What these receptors recognize is not known. Libraries were prepared through the immunoSEQ multiplex PCR assay. What TCRdb holds here is the immuneACCESS table cut down to in-frame rearrangements. Part of the clones is not present; checked against another copy, under half of the missing clones reflect an unresolved V gene, and the others are unexplained. The table for this sample lists about 20,000 clones; roughly three quarters of them were counted only once. The leading ten clones occupy roughly a tenth of the sample. The ViraFEST assay stimulated PBMC with viral peptide pools and then used TCR sequencing to identify antigen-specific CD4+ T cell clonotypes by expansion. After around ten days of culture, CD4+ T cells were isolated with the EasySep CD4+ T cell isolation kit. Healthy vaccine recipients had no prior SARS-CoV-2 infection, confirmed by negative nucleocapsid antibodies before and after vaccination.

The starting material was CD4+ T cells from PBMCs cultured with HCoV-NL63 spike peptides, obtained before COVID-19 vaccination. In the paper's terms, the cell subset or site label means: HCoV-NL63 spike overlapping peptide pool stimulation. Receptor source: a human donor who received a COVID-19 vaccine.

The chain carries TRBV6-6 and TRBJ2-7; D uncertain. Trimming stripped 4 bases from V and 4 bases from J, with 8 bases between. This CDR3 is built from 12 residues. Germline V lookup: CDR1 MNHNY, CDR2 SVGAGI (reference sequence). This CDR3 is CASSSPKYEQYF. CDR3 in DNA: TGTGCCAGCAGTTCCCCCAAGTACGAGCAGTACTTC.

The rearrangement uses TRBV19 and TRBJ2-7; D gene uncertain. CDR1 and CDR2 from the germline V gene are LNHDA and SQIVND (reference sequence). Trimming took 4 bases from V and 4 from J, leaving 11 bases between them. The length of the CDR3 is 13 residues. CDR3 loop: CASSTRPQYEQYF. As DNA, the CDR3 is TGTGCCAGTAGTACGCGGCCCCAGTACGAGCAGTACTTC.

The chain has TRBV4-1 and TRBJ2-3; unclear D gene. There are 15 residues in the CDR3. CDR1 MGHRA and CDR2 YSYEKL come from the germline V gene. V was cut by 1 base and J by 4 bases, with 12 bases left in between. The CDR3 nucleotides are TGCGCCAGCAGCCAAGCCCCGGGTCCCCCAGATACGCAGTATTTT. This translates into CASSQAPGPPDTQYF.

This clone was seen more than once but under ten times. V and J are TRBV19 and TRBJ2-1; D remains unclear. The V end lost 3 bases, the J end lost 4 bases, and 4 bases lay between the germline ends. This CDR3 spans 12 amino acids. CDR1 is LNHDA, CDR2 SQIVND, per germline (reference sequence). For the CDR3, the DNA is TGTGCCAGTAGTATGGTGTACAATGAGCAGTTCTTC. Its translation is CASSMVYNEQFF.

The chain joins TRBV6-5 to TRBJ2-1; 10 bases are shared with TRBD1. The V segment lost 6 bases and the J segment 3 bases; nucleotides outside the gene matches: 2. The CDR3 runs 14 residues. The V gene's germline CDR1 is MNHEY and CDR2 SVGAGI. DNA of the CDR3: TGTGCCAGCAGAGGGACAGGGGACTACAATGAGCAGTTCTTC. This gives the protein CASRGTGDYNEQFF.

A few counts support this clone. The chain joins TRBV7-9 to TRBJ1-1, with no clear D. Germline CDR1 and CDR2: SEHNR and FQNEAQ (reference sequence). This CDR3 has 12 amino acids. V lost 0 bases and J 8 bases, leaving 7 bases between the germline ends. CDR3 sequence: CASSLAGKEAFF. CDR3 sequence (DNA): TGTGCCAGCAGCTTAGCGGGAAAAGAAGCTTTCTTT.

The chain recombines TRBV5-1 with TRBJ1-2, with 10 bases matching TRBD1. The length of the CDR3 is 16 residues. CDR1 is SGHRS and CDR2 is YFSETQ in the germline V gene. The junction had 10 bases not matched to a gene; V was cut back by 0 bases and J by 8 bases. The CDR3 DNA reads as TGCGCCAGCAGCTTGGAGGGACAGGGGACACCCCGGGGCTACACCTTC. Protein sequence: CASSLEGQGTPRGYTF.

The rearrangement links TRBV29-1 to TRBJ2-4; perhaps TRBD2 as D (6 bases). This CDR3 comprises 14 residues. The germline CDR1 and CDR2 sequences are SQVTM and ANQGSEA. Deletions cut 0 bases from V and 2 bases from J, with 8 bases between. CDR3 DNA sequence: TGCAGCGTTGAAGAGGCGGGAACCAAAAACATTCAGTACTTC. It codes for CSVEEAGTKNIQYF.

The V and J genes are TRBV5-1 and TRBJ2-2; maybe TRBD2 (8 bases). Trimming took off 3 bases at V and 0 bases at J, with 24 bases between the two ends. This CDR3 region has 20 residues. CDR1 SGHRS and CDR2 YFSETQ come from the germline V gene. The CDR3 spells CASSYRDRISSGPNTGELFF. CDR3 DNA sequence: TGCGCCAGCAGCTACCGGGACAGAATTTCTAGCGGGCCGAACACCGGGGAGCTGTTTTTT. Filled out from reference TRBV5-1 and TRBJ2-2, the complete variable domain reads KAGVTQTPRYLIKTRGQQVTLSCSPISGHRSVSWYQQTPGQGLQFLFEYFSETQRNKGNFPGRFSGRQFSNSRSEMNVSTLELGDSALYLCASSYRDRISSGPNTGELFFGEGSRLTVL.

The chain couples TRBV5-1 to TRBJ2-7, with D uncertain. The CDR3 covers 15 residues. Trimming cost V 5 bases and J 1 base, with 16 bases left between them. Germline V CDR1 and CDR2: SGHRS, YFSETQ. The DNA for the CDR3 is TGCGCCAGCAGATTTCGGAGTACAGCATCCTACGAGCAGTACTTC. Translating gives CASRFRSTASYEQYF.

This chain connects TRBV24-1 to TRBJ1-2, with 8 bases lining up with TRBD1. V dropped 10 bases and J dropped 4; count of bases not matched to a gene: 16. CDR1 KGHDR and CDR2 SFDVKD come from the germline V gene. CDR3 length equals 16 residues. The CDR3 DNA reads TGTGCCACGCACTGGGTGGGGACAGGAGGGGGCTATGGCTACACCTTC. Translation: CATHWVGTGGGYGYTF.

The rearrangement links TRBV5-8 to TRBJ1-2; 7 positions agree with TRBD1. There are 15 residues in the CDR3. Germline loops: CDR1 SGHTS, CDR2 YDEGEE. V dropped 4 bases and J dropped 5; count of bases not matched to a gene: 11. CDR3 coding DNA: TGTGCCAGCAGCGGGGGAGACCGGGACAGTTATGGCTACACCTTC. It encodes CASSGGDRDSYGYTF.

This sequence joins TRBV14 and TRBJ2-3, with 13 bases that match TRBD2. V lost 8 bases, J lost 4 bases, and 3 bases stayed unmatched. Per germline, CDR1 SGHDN and CDR2 FVKESK. The length of the CDR3 is 14 residues. The CDR3 DNA follows: TGTGCCAGCCGGACTAGCGGGAGCCCAGATACGCAGTATTTT. Its translation is CASRTSGSPDTQYF.

The genes are TRBV4-1 and TRBJ2-5; 8 bases map to TRBD2. The CDR3 runs to 17 residues. V trimming: 1 base; J trimming: 1 base; junction bases outside the gene matches: 8. Germline CDR1 reads MGHRA; CDR2 reads YSYEKL. The CDR3 region has the DNA TGCGCCAGCAGCCAAGGCGGTTTAGCGGGGTTCCAAGAGACCCAGTACTTC. Translating gives CASSQGGLAGFQETQYF.

This clone was detected a few times. The V call is TRBV10-1, the J call TRBJ2-1; TRBD2 matches 16 bases. The CDR3 consists of 19 residues. Trimming at V came to 6 bases and at J to 2 bases, leaving 10 bases not matched to a gene. Germline V gene lookup returns CDR1 WNHNN and CDR2 SYGVQD (reference sequence). The CDR3 protein is CASSPGTSGRALAYNEQFF. CDR3 nucleotide sequence: TGCGCCAGCAGCCCCGGGACTAGCGGGAGGGCCCTAGCCTACAATGAGCAGTTCTTC.

In this sample, this clone turned up a few times. V and J are TRBV19 and TRBJ2-7, with TRBD1 matching over 7 bases. The germline V gene has CDR1 LNHDA and CDR2 SQIVND (reference sequence). The V gene end was trimmed by 5 bases and the J gene end by 1 base; junction bases not matched to a gene: 5. The CDR3 loop spans 14 amino acids. Here the CDR3 reads CASSFETGSYEQYF. The CDR3, as DNA: TGTGCCAGTAGTTTTGAGACAGGGTCCTACGAGCAGTACTTC.

The chain carries TRBV27 and TRBJ2-1; 8 nucleotides match TRBD1. With V trimmed by 8 bases and J by 9 bases, 12 bases remained unmatched. The CDR3 contains 14 residues. The germline V gene encodes CDR1 MNHEY and CDR2 SMNVEV (reference sequence). The DNA of the CDR3 is TGTGCCAGCGGGGGACAGGCTGACGTCGTTGAGCAGTTCTTC. Translating gives CASGGQADVVEQFF.

CDR3 amino acids: CASSATGGGETQYF. The CDR3 DNA is TGTGCCAGTAGTGCGACAGGGGGCGGTGAGACCCAGTACTTC. The J gene is TRBJ2-5, the V gene TRBV19; 10 bases agree with TRBD1. This CDR3 is 14 amino acids long. J lost 5 bases, V lost 5 bases, and 5 bases had no gene match. Germline CDR1 LNHDA, CDR2 SQIVND (reference sequence).

This chain uses TRBV19 with TRBJ1-1; 11 positions match TRBD1. Germline CDR1 reads LNHDA; CDR2 reads SQIVND (reference sequence). Unmatched junction bases numbered 6, after V lost 6 bases and J lost 3 bases. CDR3 length equals 15 residues. CDR3 DNA: TGTGCCAGTAGCGGGGACAGGGGGGTGGACACTGAAGCTTTCTTT. Its translation: CASSGDRGVDTEAFF.

This clone was recorded a few times. The chain carries TRBV30 and TRBJ2-2; 11 nucleotides agree with TRBD2. The J segment lost 5 bases and the V segment lost 1 base, leaving 6 bases of the junction unmatched. Germline CDR1 is GTSNPN and CDR2 is SVGIG (reference sequence). This CDR3 has 16 amino acids. CDR3 nucleotide sequence: TGTGCCTGGAGTGGAGAGACTAGCGGGACAACCGGGGAGCTGTTTTTT. Its translation is CAWSGETSGTTGELFF.

The gene calls are TRBV27 and TRBJ1-6; D not resolved. From germline, CDR1 is MNHEY and CDR2 SMNVEV (reference sequence). CDR3 length: 12 residues. V dropped 6 bases and J dropped 6 bases, with 6 bases sitting between them. CDR3 nucleotides: TGTGCCAGCAGCCTGACTAATTCACCCCTCCACTTT. Residues: CASSLTNSPLHF.

This sequence joins TRBV28 and TRBJ2-7; 12 bases are shared with TRBD1. Trimming took 5 bases from V and 9 from J; bases not matched to a gene: 11. Germline CDR1 MDHEN, CDR2 SYDVKM. The CDR3 covers 15 residues. CDR3 sequence reads: CASSPGTGGPSVQYF. CDR3 nucleotides: TGTGCCAGCAGTCCTGGGACAGGGGGCCCTTCGGTGCAGTACTTC.

The V call is TRBV6-6, the J call TRBJ2-3; D not certain. Germline lookup yields CDR1 MNHNY and CDR2 SVGAGI (reference sequence). V was trimmed by 3 bases and J by 2 bases, leaving 9 bases between them. CDR3 length: 14 residues. CDR3 DNA: TGTGCCAGCAGTTATCTGCAGAACACAGATACGCAGTATTTT. Encoded protein: CASSYLQNTDTQYF.

The chain couples TRBV6-6 to TRBJ2-2; D might be TRBD1 or TRBD2, each matching 6 bases. The CDR3 contains 14 residues. The V gene lost 7 bases and the J gene lost 0 bases, with 9 bases spanning the gap. Germline V CDR1 and CDR2: MNHNY, SVGAGI (reference sequence). As DNA, the CDR3 is TGTGCCAGCAAAGGGGGGACGAACACCGGGGAGCTGTTTTTT. Protein product: CASKGGTNTGELFF.

This clone has more than one count but fewer than ten. This chain links TRBV5-1 with TRBJ2-7; TRBD2 might be the D (5 bases). CDR1 and CDR2 from the germline V gene are SGHRS and YFSETQ. The CDR3 loop spans 15 amino acids. Trimming stripped 1 base from V and 5 bases from J, with 16 bases between. The CDR3 nucleotides are TGCGCCAGCAGCTTGTCGCCTTCCCGGAGGAACGAGCAGTACTTC. Amino acids: CASSLSPSRRNEQYF.